One sample yielded the 27 T cell receptor beta chains listed below, sequenced in a study of blood T cell repertoires in COVID-19. Repertoires were generated with immunoSEQ multiplex PCR, while TCRdb's copy carries only in-frame clones and drops some. The sample comprises about 250,000 clones, 75% to 90% of which are singletons, and over 2% rests with the top ten. The sequencing input was PBMCs or T cells enriched from blood (not recorded which). Receptor source: a woman between 18 and 30 years old who had recovered from COVID-19.

The gene calls are TRBV10-1 and TRBJ1-1; 9 nucleotides match TRBD1. Losses at the gene ends were 5 bases for V and 6 bases for J; bases not matched to a gene: 4. Germline CDR1 is WNHNN and CDR2 is SYGVQD (reference sequence). The CDR3 is 13 amino acids. The CDR3 sequence is CASSRDREAEAFF. Written as DNA, the CDR3 is TGCGCCAGCAGTCGGGACAGGGAGGCTGAAGCTTTCTTT.

This chain links TRBV18 with TRBJ2-7; perhaps TRBD2 as D (6 bases). The germline V gene has CDR1 KGHSH and CDR2 LQKENI. The V end lost 3 bases, the J end lost 3 bases, and 12 bases lay between the germline ends. The CDR3 loop spans 14 amino acids. This CDR3 is CASSPGGVVYEQYF. The DNA of the CDR3 is TGTGCCAGCTCACCTGGAGGGGTTGTCTACGAGCAGTACTTC.

The chain links TRBV2 to TRBJ2-1; TRBD2 matches at 7 bases. V shed 2 bases, J shed 4 bases, and the junction held 8 bases outside the gene matches. The germline V gene encodes CDR1 SNHLY and CDR2 FYNNEI. This CDR3 has 16 residues. DNA for the CDR3: TGTGCCAGCAGTGAACGGCCCCGTAGCGGGTACAATGAGCAGTTCTTC. Its translation is CASSERPRSGYNEQFF. The whole variable domain, filled in from reference TRBV2 and TRBJ2-1, reads EPEVTQTPSHQVTQMGQEVILRCVPISNHLYFYWYRQILGQKVEFLVSFYNNEISEKSEIFDDQFSVERPDGSNFTLKIRSTKLEDSAMYFCASSERPRSGYNEQFFGPGTRLTVL.

V usage is TRBV19 and J usage is TRBJ1-5, with 7 bases matching TRBD1. Losses at the gene ends were 2 bases for V and 5 bases for J; bases not matched to a gene: 3. Germline loops: CDR1 LNHDA, CDR2 SQIVND (reference sequence). The CDR3 totals 14 residues. CDR3 sequence reads: CASSIRQGDQPQHF. In nucleotides, the CDR3 is TGTGCCAGTAGTATAAGACAGGGCGATCAGCCCCAGCATTTT.

This chain uses TRBV12-5 with TRBJ2-2, with D uncertain. The CDR3 covers 13 residues. V was shortened by 5 bases and J by 5 bases, with 9 bases between the two germline ends. Germline V gene data show CDR1 as LGHNT and CDR2 as FRNRAP. DNA of the CDR3: TGTGCTAGTGGTCCTCCTAGGACCGGGGAGCTGTTTTTT. Protein sequence: CASGPPRTGELFF.

DNA for the CDR3: TGTGCCAGCAGTCCCGGACAGGCAGAGTTGGAGCAGTACTTC. This sequence encodes CASSPGQAELEQYF. This rearrangement joins TRBV6-5 to TRBJ2-7; 7 bases agree with TRBD1. J gave up 7 bases and V 5 bases, and 11 bases lay outside the gene matches. In germline, CDR1 is MNHEY, CDR2 SVGAGI. The length of the CDR3 is 14 residues.

The gene calls are TRBV2 and TRBJ1-4, with 9 bases matching TRBD1. V was clipped by 6 bases and J by 8 bases; unmatched bases: 4. The CDR3 loop spans 13 amino acids. Germline V gene data show CDR1 as SNHLY and CDR2 as FYNNEI. The CDR3 protein is CASRTDRGEKLFF. In DNA form, the CDR3 reads TGTGCCAGCAGAACTGACAGGGGGGAAAAACTGTTTTTT.

This clone has a single count. The junction shows a germline mismatch at one end, possibly a read error. The rearrangement joins TRBV4-1 to TRBJ2-1; 8 bases match TRBD2. The CDR3 sequence is 14 residues long. In germline, CDR1 is MGHRA, CDR2 YSYEKL. DNA of the CDR3: TGCGCCAGCAGGCAAGCGGGGGAGAACAATGAGCAGTTCTTC. The encoded protein is CASRQAGENNEQFF.

This sequence joins TRBV11-2 and TRBJ2-6, with 10 nucleotides matching TRBD1. After removal of 6 bases from V and 2 bases from J, the junction contained 7 bases not matched to a gene. Germline assignment: CDR1 SGHAT and CDR2 FQNNGV. CDR3 size: 17 residues. The CDR3: CASRSPGTGAGANVLTF. In nucleotides, the CDR3 is TGTGCCAGCAGGAGTCCCGGGACAGGGGCTGGGGCCAACGTCCTGACTTTC.

This CDR3 is CASSIGLEQYF. The CDR3, as DNA: TGTGCCAGTAGTATAGGTCTCGAGCAGTACTTC. The chain carries TRBV19 and TRBJ2-7; D remains unclear. V gave up 1 base and J gave up 6 bases, with 4 bases separating them. CDR3 length equals 11 residues. Germline-derived CDR1 and CDR2 are LNHDA and SQIVND (reference sequence).

V gene TRBV19 combines with J gene TRBJ2-6; no clear D. CDR1 is LNHDA, CDR2 SQIVND, per germline (reference sequence). CDR3 length: 18 amino acids. V gave up 1 base and J gave up 0 bases, with 13 bases separating them. CDR3 nucleotides: TGTGCCAGTAGTATAGTAGGAGCCCTTAGCTCTGGGGCCAACGTCCTGACTTTC. Protein sequence: CASSIVGALSSGANVLTF.

This chain joins TRBV27 and TRBJ1-2; D gene uncertain. Germline V gives CDR1 MNHEY, CDR2 SMNVEV (reference sequence). There are 15 residues in the CDR3. V was pared by 7 bases and J by 1 base, with 16 bases between. DNA for the CDR3: TGTGCCAGCACTCCCACGCGGGGATTTAACTATGGCTACACCTTC. Amino acids: CASTPTRGFNYGYTF.

V is TRBV6-2 or TRBV6-3 and J is TRBJ1-1; no firm D call. V was cut by 0 bases and J by 0 bases, with 11 bases left in between. This CDR3 has 16 amino acids. The germline V gene has CDR1 MNHEY and CDR2 SVGEGT. The CDR3 here is CASSYSKTVVNTEAFF. In DNA form, the CDR3 reads TGTGCCAGCAGTTACTCGAAAACAGTAGTGAACACTGAAGCTTTCTTT.

V usage is TRBV5-4 and J usage is TRBJ2-7, with unresolved D. This CDR3 region has 15 residues. V was pared by 2 bases and J by 4 bases, with 16 bases between. In germline, CDR1 is SGHNT, CDR2 YYREEE (reference sequence). The CDR3 spells CASSLFSNTMYEQYF. The DNA for the CDR3 is TGTGCCAGCAGCTTATTTTCAAATACTATGTACGAGCAGTACTTC.

CDR3: CATSMRTGASYEQYF. The CDR3 coding sequence is TGTGCCACCAGCATGAGGACAGGGGCCTCCTACGAGCAGTACTTC. The V call is TRBV15, the J call TRBJ2-7; 9 nucleotides line up with TRBD1. Germline-derived CDR1 and CDR2 are LNHNV and YYDKDF (reference sequence). Trimming at V came to 4 bases and at J to 0 bases, leaving 4 bases not matched to a gene. The CDR3 length is 15 residues.

V is TRBV6-1 and J is TRBJ1-2; maybe TRBD1 (5 bases). The germline V gene has CDR1 MNHNS and CDR2 SASEGT. CDR3 length equals 13 residues. V was clipped by 1 base and J by 4 bases, with 7 bases between them. The CDR3 bases are TGTGCCAGCAGTGAAGGACAGCTCTATGGCTACACCTTC. This gives the protein CASSEGQLYGYTF.

A note on this clone: A junction end diverges from the germline sequence, so it may reflect a read error. V is TRBV3-1 (or the pseudogene TRBV3-2) and J is TRBJ1-2; unclear D gene. Per the germline V gene, CDR1 is LGHDT and CDR2 is YNNKEL (reference sequence). The CDR3 spans 9 residues. CDR3 coding DNA: TGTGCCAGCAGCCCCCGGTGTCCCTTC. Its protein is CASSPRCPF.

The chain uses TRBV13 and TRBJ1-6; 8 bases fit TRBD1. The CDR3 length is 15 residues. Germline assignment: CDR1 PRHDT and CDR2 FYEKMQ (reference sequence). The V gene end was trimmed by 5 bases and the J gene end by 7 bases; junction bases not matched to a gene: 7. The CDR3 region is CASSLWDRPNSPLHF. DNA of the CDR3: TGTGCCAGCAGCCTCTGGGACAGGCCAAATTCACCCCTCCACTTT.

J is TRBJ1-2 and V is TRBV9; maybe TRBD1 (5 bases). Germline loops: CDR1 SGDLS, CDR2 YYNGEE. The CDR3 sequence is 17 residues long. V lost 3 bases and J lost 4, with 22 bases in between. Here the CDR3 reads CASSEPDNPGRSYGYTF. CDR3 nucleotides: TGTGCCAGCAGCGAGCCGGACAATCCCGGGAGGAGCTATGGCTACACCTTC. The full variable domain, completed using reference TRBV9 and TRBJ1-2, is DSGVTQTPKHLITATGQRVTLRCSPRSGDLSVYWYQQSLDQGLQFLIQYYNGEERAKGNILERFSAQQFPDLHSELNLSSLELGDSALYFCASSEPDNPGRSYGYTFGSGTRLTVV.

The V gene is TRBV18, the J gene TRBJ1-5; TRBD1 aligns across 9 bases. With 3 bases clipped from V and 7 bases from J, the junction kept 7 bases outside the gene matches. CDR1 KGHSH and CDR2 LQKENI come from the germline V gene. This CDR3 contains 15 residues. The CDR3 here is CASSPRTGERQPQHF. The CDR3 DNA sequence: TGTGCCAGCTCACCGCGGACAGGGGAAAGGCAGCCCCAGCATTTT.

The V call is TRBV6-5, the J call TRBJ2-7, with 9 bases identical to TRBD1. The ends lost 7 bases at V and 1 base at J; junction bases unmatched: 8. CDR3 length: 15 amino acids. CDR1 and CDR2 from the germline V gene are MNHEY and SVGAGI. The CDR3 reads CASNSRDRVSYEQYF. CDR3 DNA: TGTGCCAGCAATAGTAGGGACAGGGTTTCCTACGAGCAGTACTTC.

The CDR3 spells CASSEPGKTEAFF. As DNA, the CDR3 is TGTGCCAGCAGTGAGCCAGGGAAGACTGAAGCTTTCTTT. V and J are TRBV25-1 and TRBJ1-1; TRBD1 might be the D (5 bases). CDR3 length: 13 residues. Germline V gene lookup returns CDR1 MGHDK and CDR2 SYGVNS. Trimming took 3 bases from V and 5 from J, leaving 10 bases between them.

CDR3 protein: CASKTGVGNEQFF. In DNA, the CDR3 is TGTGCCAGCAAAACAGGGGTAGGGAATGAGCAGTTCTTC. The chain joins TRBV5-4 to TRBJ2-1; 7 bases fit TRBD1. CDR1 SGHNT and CDR2 YYREEE come from the germline V gene (reference sequence). The CDR3 spans 13 residues. V lost 6 bases, J lost 7 bases, and 7 bases stayed unmatched.

V and J are TRBV5-1 and TRBJ1-4, with D perhaps TRBD1 (5 bases). V was shortened by 3 bases and J by 5 bases, with 8 bases between the two germline ends. Germline CDR1 reads SGHRS; CDR2 reads YFSETQ. The CDR3 covers 13 residues. In DNA, the CDR3 is TGCGCCAGCAGCTCGACAGCGAATGAAAAACTGTTTTTT. It yields the protein CASSSTANEKLFF.

The J gene is TRBJ2-1, the V gene TRBV11-2; D is perhaps TRBD1 (5 bases). V lost 5 bases to trimming and J lost 12 bases, with 11 bases between them. The CDR3 loop spans 11 amino acids. Germline CDR1 SGHAT, CDR2 FQNNGV. For the CDR3, the DNA is TGTGCCAGCAGCCTCCAACAGGTGCAGTTCTTC. Encoded protein: CASSLQQVQFF.

The genes are TRBV15 and TRBJ1-2; D remains unclear. The CDR3 loop spans 15 amino acids. Germline V gene data show CDR1 as LNHNV and CDR2 as YYDKDF (reference sequence). V lost 0 bases and J 8 bases, leaving 16 bases between the germline ends. The CDR3 coding sequence is TGTGCCACCAGCAGAGATTTGGCACCCTCGGGGGGCTACACCTTC. It translates to CATSRDLAPSGGYTF.

This sequence joins TRBV28 and TRBJ2-1; weak D call: TRBD2 (5 bases). The ends were cut back, 1 base at V and 8 bases at J, with 12 bases in the middle. This CDR3 contains 14 residues. Germline assignment: CDR1 MDHEN and CDR2 SYDVKM. CDR3 residues: CASSLYRGSDEQFF. CDR3 bases: TGTGCCAGCAGTTTATACCGGGGAAGCGATGAGCAGTTCTTC.